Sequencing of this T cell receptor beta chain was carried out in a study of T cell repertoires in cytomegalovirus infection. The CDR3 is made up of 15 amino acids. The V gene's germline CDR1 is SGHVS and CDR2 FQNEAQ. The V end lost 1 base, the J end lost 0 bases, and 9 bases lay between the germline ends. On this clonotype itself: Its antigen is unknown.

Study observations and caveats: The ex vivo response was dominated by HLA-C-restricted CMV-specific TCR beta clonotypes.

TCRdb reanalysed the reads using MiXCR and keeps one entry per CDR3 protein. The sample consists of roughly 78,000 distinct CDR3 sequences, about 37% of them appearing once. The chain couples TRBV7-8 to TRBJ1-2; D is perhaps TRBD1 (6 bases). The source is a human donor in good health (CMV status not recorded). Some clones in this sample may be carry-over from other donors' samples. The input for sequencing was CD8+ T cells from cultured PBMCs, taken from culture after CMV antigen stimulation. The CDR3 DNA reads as TGTGCCAGCAGCTTAGAGCAGGGGCCTAACTATGGCTACACCTTC. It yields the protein CASSLEQGPNYGYTF.